This T cell receptor (beta chain) was found in a study of shared T cell receptors in the human thymus. Trimming cost V 3 bases and J 0 bases; bases outside gene matches: 2. The CDR3 contains 15 residues. Germline V gene lookup returns CDR1 SGHTA and CDR2 FQGNSA. The table came from immunoSEQ multiplex PCR; TCRdb's copy has only in-frame clones and leaves some out. There are around 730,000 clones in the sample; approximately 85% occur only once, and 0.0095% to 0.011% lies in the top ten. These data were also filed under a second study, of human thymus T cells. That publication notes: The donor group consisted of healthy Finnish infants who were having corrective surgery for congenital heart defects. Resections from corrective heart surgery provided thymus tissue. Repertoires from thymus and blood appeared to show biased V and J gene usage. Among unrelated individuals, related research reported thymic repertoires that overlapped highly.

The J gene is TRBJ2-7, the V gene TRBV7-2, with TRBD2 matching over 10 bases. Sequences were obtained from thymocytes. This clonotype was sampled from a girl under three years old with a congenital heart defect. The CDR3 nucleotides read TGTGCCAGCAGCTTCATAGCGGGGGGCTCCTACGAGCAGTACTTC. It specifies CASSFIAGGSYEQYF.